This T cell receptor (beta chain) was recorded in a study of shared clonotypes between healthy human individuals. The study's findings and limits: Memory subsets had estimated richness that was generally smaller than that of naive subsets. Clonotypes shared by all four donors outscored non-shared clonotypes in generation probability. Only a few donors were included, so the genetic and exposure-history diversity represented was limited.

The assay was immunoSEQ multiplex PCR, and TCRdb's table has in-frame clones only and misses some. The sample has around 1.6 million clones, around 98% seen once. Per the germline V gene, CDR1 is LNHDA and CDR2 is SQIVND (reference sequence). The V end was cut by 6 bases, the J end by 0 bases, with 15 bases between. CDR3 length: 16 residues. As regards this clone: The target antigen is unknown.

V usage is TRBV19 and J usage is TRBJ2-1; tentatively, D is TRBD1 (6 bases). The specimen sequenced was naive CD4+ T cells sorted from blood. Subset indicated: CD45RA+ positively selected. This sequence originates from a man younger than 40 in good health. The CDR3 region is CASSDITGSSYNEQFF. CDR3 DNA sequence: TGTGCCAGTAGCGATATCACAGGGAGCTCCTACAATGAGCAGTTCTTC.